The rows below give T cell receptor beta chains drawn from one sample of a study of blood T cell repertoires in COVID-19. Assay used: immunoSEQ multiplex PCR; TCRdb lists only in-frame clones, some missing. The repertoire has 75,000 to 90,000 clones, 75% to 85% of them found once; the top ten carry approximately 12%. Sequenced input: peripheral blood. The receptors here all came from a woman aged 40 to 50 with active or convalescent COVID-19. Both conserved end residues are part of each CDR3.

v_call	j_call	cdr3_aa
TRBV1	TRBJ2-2	CTSSSQRLAGSGELFF
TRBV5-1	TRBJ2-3	CASKSRDPFRGDTQYF
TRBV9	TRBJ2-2	CASKEGLGTGELFF
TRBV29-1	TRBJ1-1	CSVGQGASTEAFF
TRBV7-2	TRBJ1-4	CASSLAGTTNEKLFF
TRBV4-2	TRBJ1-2	CASSPRVLITGYTF
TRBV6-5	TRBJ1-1	CASSYTVNTEAFF
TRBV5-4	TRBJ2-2	CASSDTGRAGELFF
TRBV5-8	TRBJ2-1	CASSLDGTSLHEQFF
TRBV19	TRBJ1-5	CASTDRPRSNQPQHF
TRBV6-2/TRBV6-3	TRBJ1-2	CASSYSKGGDGYTF
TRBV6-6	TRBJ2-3	CASSSATSGSTDTQYF
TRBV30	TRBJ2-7	CAWRDPLTPGQGQYEQYF
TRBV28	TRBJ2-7	CASSLSPRGRDEQYF
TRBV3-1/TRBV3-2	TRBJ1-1	CASKPTSGRTEAFF
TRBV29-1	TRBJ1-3	CSVGLLGQGKGNTIYF
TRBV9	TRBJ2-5	CASSVAAGFGQETQYF
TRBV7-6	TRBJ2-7	CASSLLQGARYEQYF
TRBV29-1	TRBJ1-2	CSVVWEYGYTF
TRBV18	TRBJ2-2	CASSPTPSPGELFF
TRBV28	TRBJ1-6	CASSLGGQYNSPLHF
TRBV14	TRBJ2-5	CASSQTGYQETQYF
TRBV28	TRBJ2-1	CASSSISGIANEQFF
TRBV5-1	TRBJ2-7	CASSSTVQSYEQYF
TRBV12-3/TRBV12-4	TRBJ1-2	CASSLRPMTGYTF
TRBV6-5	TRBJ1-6	CASRKTGDHNSPLHF
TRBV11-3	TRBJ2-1	CASSDGRVNEQFF
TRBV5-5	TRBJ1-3	CASSLGGVNTIYF
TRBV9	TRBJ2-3	CASTETPGDTQYF
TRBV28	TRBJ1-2	CASSLGQGIGYTF
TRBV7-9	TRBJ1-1	CASGLVNTEAFF
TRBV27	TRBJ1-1	CASSLSRDTEAFF
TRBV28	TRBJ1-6	CASRQTDSPLHF
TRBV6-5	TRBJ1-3	CASSYSQGSGGNTIYF
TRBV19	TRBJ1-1	CASSTPPIPLRF
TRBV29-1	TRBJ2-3	CSAGRGEPTDTQYF
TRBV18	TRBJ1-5	CASSVGWGGSNQPQHF
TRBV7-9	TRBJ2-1	CASSSRDRTPTDEQFF
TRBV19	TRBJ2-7	CASSLTLWLDSTGEQYF
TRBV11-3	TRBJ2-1	CASSLAIGNEQFF
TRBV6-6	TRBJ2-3	CASSRTSGVGTDTQYF
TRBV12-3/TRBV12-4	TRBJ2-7	CASRDSFYEQYF
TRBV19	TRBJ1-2	CASSIKGAKNYGYTF
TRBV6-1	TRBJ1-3	CASSDEVLSGNTIYF
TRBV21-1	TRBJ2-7	CAITPGQGAREQYF
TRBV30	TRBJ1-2	CAWSVGSGKTGYTF
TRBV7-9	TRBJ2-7	CASSLADRGKYF
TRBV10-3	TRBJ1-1	CAISRTGTAAEAFF
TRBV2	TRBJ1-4	CASNPGQSNEKLFF
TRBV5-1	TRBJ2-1	CASSAGTSGMGQKRGDDNEQFF
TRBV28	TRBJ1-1	CASREGGLEAFF
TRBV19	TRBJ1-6	CASSPRQGAWNSPLHF
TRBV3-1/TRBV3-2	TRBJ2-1	CASSQEDQRGSYNEQFF
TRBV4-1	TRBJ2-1	CASSQGSGPRGREQFF